One TCR beta chain is described in this entry. This specimen belongs to a study of blood T cell repertoires in COVID-19. Study information: The United States, Italy and Spain provided the acute and convalescent COVID-19 samples.

V was clipped by 7 bases and J by 4 bases; unmatched bases: 15. This CDR3 has 17 residues. The germline V gene encodes CDR1 LNHDA and CDR2 SQIVND (reference sequence). The repertoire was sequenced with immunoSEQ multiplex PCR; TCRdb's copy has only in-frame clones and lacks some. Counted here are 400,000 or so clones, over 75% occurring once; the ten biggest clones make up 1.9%. Source material: PBMCs or T cells enriched from blood (not recorded which). The chain has TRBV19 and TRBJ2-7, with 11 bases fitting TRBD1. This TCR derives from a man in his forties in a cohort exposed to, infected with or recovered from COVID-19 (not recorded which). The CDR3 nucleotides are TGTGCCAGTACTAGTCCCGGGACAGGGGGAAATGTGTACGAGCAGTACTTC. Translated: CASTSPGTGGNVYEQYF. Using reference TRBV19 and TRBJ2-7 for the parts outside the CDR3, the full variable domain is DGGITQSPKYLFRKEGQNVTLSCEQNLNHDAMYWYRQDPGQGLRLIYYSQIVNDFQKGDIAEGYSVSREKKESFPLTVTSAQKNPTAFYLCASTSPGTGGNVYEQYFGPGTRLTVT.